A single T cell receptor (beta chain) is shown here with its context. This entry is derived from a study of OX40 agonist ivuxolimab in advanced cancers. Study summary: Prior anti-PD-1, anti-PD-L1 or anti-CTLA-4 therapy did not bar entry, and less than 50% had some.

Clones were sequenced by immunoSEQ multiplex PCR, and TCRdb holds only the in-frame ones, with some missing. The table includes fewer than 85,000 clones, roughly 84% detected once. This receptor was identified in an adult with an advanced solid tumor such as melanoma, head and neck, liver or kidney cancer. The sample was CD4+ or CD8+ T cells sorted from blood, taken in a trial of the OX40 agonist ivuxolimab.

The CDR3 loop is CASSRDRSSGNTIYF. In DNA form, the CDR3 reads TGTGCCAGCAGCCGGGACCGGAGCTCTGGAAACACCATATATTTT. V usage is TRBV14 and J usage is TRBJ1-3, with D possibly matching TRBD1 (5 bases). CDR1 SGHDN and CDR2 FVKESK come from the germline V gene. Trimming took off 4 bases at V and 0 bases at J, with 10 bases between the two ends. The CDR3 contains 15 residues.